This T cell receptor beta chain was obtained from a study of blood T cell repertoires in COVID-19 (dated by TCRdb to 2018 to 2021). The study in broad terms: Collaborator samples came from the United States, Italy and Spain and covered acute and convalescent phases of COVID-19. HLA class I and class II types, where available, came from metadata supplied by the sample provider rather than from assay-based typing. A de-identified subject ID, COVID-19 status, age in years and sex were almost always included in the sample metadata. Deeply sampled blood TCRbeta repertoires from subjects exposed to, actively infected with, or recovered from COVID-19 were included in the dataset. Samples came from the ongoing ImmuneRACE study (first 160 participants) plus 1,254 subjects from 6 global collaborators. The repertoires were made available in a free public database intended to serve as a resource for research on the immune response to SARS-CoV-2. The prospective study material was composed of cDNA or gDNA derived from T cells, B-cell-depleted T cells, or PBMCs.

Details on this clone: Its specific antigen is unknown. No base qualities exist here, and no much larger clone lies one base off it.

Whole blood was collected in K2EDTA tubes by collaborating institutions according to the institutions' own protocols. For TCRbeta analysis, collaborator samples were shipped as frozen whole blood, as isolated PBMCs, or as DNA extracted from either sample type. The immunoSEQ Assay, a bias-controlled multiplex PCR, was used to amplify TCRbeta CDR3 regions from genomic DNA. Per the authors' processing: The number of nucleated cells in each sample was estimated by amplification of reference gene primers within the assay. Sequence reads were collapsed and filtered to measure the absolute abundance of every unique TCRbeta CDR3 rearrangement. For each sample, productive Simpson clonality was calculated as the square root of Simpson's diversity index across productive rearrangements. TCRdb retrieved this table from immuneACCESS and kept in-frame rearrangements only. Not all clones are present; in checked studies, unresolved V genes account for under half, and no reason is known for the remainder. V and J calls and clone size are copied from that table; D and trimming were computed from the DNA. The sample table shows 150,000 to 200,000 clones, and about 80% are seen once. The ten largest clonotypes hold about 2.7% of the sample.

The study at large found these results: How much clinical and demographic metadata was included differed by source and by participant, and the metadata was provided uncurated.

CDR1 and CDR2 are drawn from the germline V gene: SGHRS, YFSETQ. V drops 0 bases and J drops 2 bases, leaving 9 bases in between. Including the terminal cysteine and phenylalanine, the CDR3 comprises 15 residues. The kept DNA is CDR3 alone, 45 bases in frame from the first base. The sequencing sample was made of peripheral blood. The chain is made from TRBV5-1 and TRBJ2-1, with TRBD1 tentatively as D gene (5 bases match). This receptor was obtained from a human donor with acute or convalescent COVID-19. The donor label of this sample is uncertain. The CDR3 corresponds to CASSLDVTAYNEQFF. The base sequence is TGCGCCAGCAGCTTGGACGTGACAGCCTACAATGAGCAGTTCTTC.